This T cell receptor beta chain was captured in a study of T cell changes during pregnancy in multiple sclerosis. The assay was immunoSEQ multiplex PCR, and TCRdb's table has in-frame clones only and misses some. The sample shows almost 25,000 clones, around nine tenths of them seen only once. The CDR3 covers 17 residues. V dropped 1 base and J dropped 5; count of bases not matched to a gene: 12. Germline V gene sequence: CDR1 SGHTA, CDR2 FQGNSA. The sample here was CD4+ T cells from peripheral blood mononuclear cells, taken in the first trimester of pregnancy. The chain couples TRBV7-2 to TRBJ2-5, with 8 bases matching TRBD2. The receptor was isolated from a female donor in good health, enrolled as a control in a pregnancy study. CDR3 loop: CASSLGRRLAGLETQYF. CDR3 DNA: TGTGCCAGCAGCTTAGGGCGGCGGCTAGCGGGCCTGGAGACCCAGTACTTC.